These T cell receptor beta chains were read from a single sample in a study of blood T cells in healthy people across ages. TCRdb redid the calling of the 5' RACE reads with MiXCR, one entry per CDR3 protein. The table has 550,000 to 750,000 distinct CDR3 sequences, around 21% seen once. The material sequenced was blood. Receptors were obtained from a man between 65 and 85 years old in good health. Both conserved end residues are part of each CDR3. The order of the fields is J gene, V gene, D gene, clone size, CDR3 protein, CDR3 DNA. D genes are given only for firm matches. The listing skips clone size in some rows; elsewhere it reads once, few, many or a size class.

>TRBJ2-1|TRBV5-1|.|few
CASSLEARDEQFF
TGCGCCAGCAGCTTGGAGGCGAGGGATGAGCAGTTCTTC
>TRBJ1-5|TRBV18|.|few
CASSPGARSNQPQHF
TGTGCCAGCTCACCAGGGGCTCGAAGCAATCAGCCCCAGCATTTT
>TRBJ1-3|TRBV18|.|.
CASSPAGSSYSGNTIYF
TGTGCCAGCTCACCAGCGGGCTCATCCTACTCTGGAAACACCATATATTTT
>TRBJ1-4|TRBV9|.|.
CASSEVQVGKLFF
TGTGCCAGCAGCGAGGTACAGGTTGGAAAACTGTTTTTT
>TRBJ1-1|TRBV20-1|TRBD1|.
CSAREGTENTETFF
TGCAGTGCTAGAGAAGGGACAGAGAACACTGAAACTTTCTTT
>TRBJ2-7|TRBV5-1|.|.
CASSQSPDGPYEQYF
TGCGCCAGCAGCCAATCCCCCGACGGGCCCTACGAGCAGTACTTC
>TRBJ2-1|TRBV29-1|.|.
CSVGRAYNEQFF
TGCAGCGTTGGTAGGGCTTACAATGAGCAGTTCTTC
>TRBJ2-2|TRBV18|.|few
CASSPETWTGELFF
TGTGCCAGCTCACCAGAGACATGGACCGGGGAGCTGTTTTTT
>TRBJ2-7|TRBV7-2|.|.
CASSDGTVYEQYF
TGTGCCAGCAGCGATGGGACGGTCTACGAGCAGTACTTC
>TRBJ2-7|TRBV10-3|TRBD2|.
CAAESRAGGPGEQYF
TGTGCCGCCGAAAGCAGGGCGGGAGGGCCAGGCGAGCAGTACTTC
>TRBJ2-3|TRBV3-1|TRBD2|.
CASSQIATSNTDTQYF
TGTGCCAGCAGCCAAATCGCGACTAGCAACACAGATACGCAGTATTTT
>TRBJ2-1|TRBV7-2|.|.
CASSLASATQNEQFF
TGTGCCAGCAGCTTAGCTTCGGCTACCCAAAATGAGCAGTTCTTC
>TRBJ2-7|TRBV14|.|.
CASSQDQVLYEQYF
TGTGCCAGCAGCCAAGATCAGGTTCTCTACGAGCAGTACTTC
>TRBJ2-1|TRBV7-9|.|once
CASSPYRVGINEQFF
TGTGCCAGCAGCCCATACAGGGTGGGAATCAATGAGCAGTTCTTC
>TRBJ2-3|TRBV5-1|.|few
CASSLVAGAGDTQYF
TGCGCCAGCAGCTTGGTGGCAGGGGCTGGAGATACGCAGTATTTT
>TRBJ2-7|TRBV5-1|.|few
CASSLKQGPNEQYF
TGCGCCAGCAGCCTAAAACAGGGTCCCAACGAGCAATACTTC
>TRBJ2-7|TRBV7-3|TRBD2|.
CASSLTGGSAYEQYF
TGTGCCAGCAGCTTAACAGGCGGGAGTGCCTACGAGCAGTACTTC
>TRBJ2-2|TRBV3-1|.|.
CASTGRAVTGELFF
TGTGCCAGCACTGGCAGGGCGGTTACCGGGGAGCTGTTTTTT
>TRBJ2-2|TRBV12-3/TRBV12-4|TRBD2|.
CASSLGPRESPGELFF
TGTGCCAGCAGTTTGGGTCCGCGGGAGTCCCCCGGGGAGCTGTTTTTT
>TRBJ2-7|TRBV20-1|.|.
CSARDLDSYHNEQYF
TGCAGTGCTAGAGACTTGGACAGCTACCACAATGAGCAGTACTTC
>TRBJ2-7|TRBV3-1|.|few
CASRKRSGDYEQYF
TGTGCCAGCAGAAAAAGGAGCGGTGACTACGAGCAGTACTTC
>TRBJ2-7|TRBV20-1|.|few
CSASPTTTEQGTYEQYF
TGCAGTGCTAGCCCGACCACTACAGAACAAGGAACCTACGAGCAGTACTTC
>TRBJ2-1|TRBV7-9|TRBD2|few
CASSLAAGGLEQFF
TGTGCCAGCAGCTTAGCAGCGGGAGGGCTTGAGCAGTTCTTC
>TRBJ1-2|TRBV24-1|.|.
CATDNNYGYTF
TGTGCCACCGACAATAACTATGGCTACACCTTC
>TRBJ2-3|TRBV7-2|.|.
CASSLNPGQRTDTQYF
TGTGCCAGCAGCTTAAATCCCGGACAGCGCACAGATACGCAGTATTTT
>TRBJ2-3|TRBV3-1|.|.
CASTQSLAGTDTQYF
TGTGCCAGCACCCAGAGTCTTGCGGGTACAGATACGCAGTATTTT
>TRBJ2-1|TRBV20-1|.|.
CSANGAQGLSYNEQFF
TGCAGTGCTAATGGGGCCCAGGGGCTGTCCTACAATGAGCAGTTCTTC
>TRBJ2-7|TRBV28|TRBD1|.
CASSSPKDRDPYEQYF
TGTGCCAGCAGTTCTCCCAAGGACAGGGACCCCTACGAGCAGTACTTC
>TRBJ2-5|TRBV29-1|.|once
CSVDAGVKETQYF
TGCAGCGTTGACGCAGGGGTGAAGGAGACCCAGTACTTC
>TRBJ1-6|TRBV7-2|TRBD1|many
CASSPGTGNNSPLHF
TGTGCCAGCAGCCCTGGGACAGGGAACAATTCACCCCTCCACTTT
>TRBJ1-4|TRBV5-1|.|few
CASSLTGGGTNEKLFF
TGCGCCAGCAGCCTGACAGGCGGGGGGACTAATGAAAAACTGTTTTTT
>TRBJ2-5|TRBV20-1|.|.
CSAQGGQETQHF
TGCAGTGCCCAGGGGGGACAAGAGACCCAGCACTTC
>TRBJ2-2|TRBV4-1|.|.
CASSQGTTRPTNTGELFF
TGCGCCAGCAGCCAAGGGACGACAAGGCCTACGAACACCGGGGAGCTGTTTTTT
>TRBJ1-6|TRBV7-2|.|.
CASSWGPTVVYNSPLHF
TGTGCCAGCAGCTGGGGGCCGACAGTAGTCTATAATTCACCCCTCCACTTT
>TRBJ2-5|TRBV4-1|TRBD2|.
CASSQGVLAGWETQYF
TGCGCCAGCAGCCAAGGGGTACTAGCGGGTTGGGAGACCCAGTACTTC
>TRBJ2-7|TRBV6-5|TRBD2|few
CASSFGTSGSGAYEQYF
TGTGCCAGCAGTTTCGGGACTAGCGGGAGCGGAGCCTACGAGCAGTACTTC
>TRBJ2-7|TRBV6-1|TRBD1|once
CASSEARGQGLYEQYF
TGTGCCAGCAGTGAAGCAAGGGGACAGGGGCTCTACGAGCAGTACTTC
>TRBJ2-3|TRBV29-1|.|.
CSSEELGFGTQYF
TGCAGCTCCGAGGAGCTCGGGTTCGGTACGCAGTATTTT
>TRBJ2-7|TRBV5-1|.|many
CASSLPSYEQYF
TGTGCCAGCAGCTTACCCTCCTACGAGCAGTACTTC
>TRBJ2-2|TRBV20-1|TRBD1|.
CSARVPQGAGELFF
TGCAGCGCTAGAGTTCCCCAGGGGGCCGGGGAGCTGTTTTTT
>TRBJ2-3|TRBV20-1|.|few
CSAGLQGRTDTQYF
TGCAGTGCTGGGCTTCAGGGAAGGACAGATACGCAGTATTTT
>TRBJ2-5|TRBV20-1|.|few
CSARAPGHQETQYF
TGCAGTGCTAGAGCTCCGGGACATCAAGAGACCCAGTACTTC
>TRBJ2-1|TRBV24-1|TRBD1|.
CATSDPGTGSYNEQFF
TGTGCCACCAGTGATCCGGGGACAGGTTCCTACAATGAGCAGTTCTTC
>TRBJ2-7|TRBV4-1|.|few
CASSQQGHSYEQYF
TGCGCCAGCAGCCAACAGGGTCACTCCTACGAGCAGTACTTC